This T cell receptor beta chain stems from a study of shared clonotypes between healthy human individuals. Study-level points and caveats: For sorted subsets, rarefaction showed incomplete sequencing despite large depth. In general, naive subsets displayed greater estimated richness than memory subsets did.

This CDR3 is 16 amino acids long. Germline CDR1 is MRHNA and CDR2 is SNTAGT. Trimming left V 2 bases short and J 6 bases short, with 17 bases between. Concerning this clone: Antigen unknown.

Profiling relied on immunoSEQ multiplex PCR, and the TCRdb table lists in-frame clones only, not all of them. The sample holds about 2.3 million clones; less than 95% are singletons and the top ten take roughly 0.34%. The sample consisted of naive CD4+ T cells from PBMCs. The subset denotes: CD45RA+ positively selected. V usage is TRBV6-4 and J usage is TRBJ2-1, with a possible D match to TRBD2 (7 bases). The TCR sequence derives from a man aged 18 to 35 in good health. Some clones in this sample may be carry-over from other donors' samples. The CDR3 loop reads CASSDEGGRNPNEQFF. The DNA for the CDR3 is TGTGCCAGCAGTGACGAGGGGGGGAGAAATCCCAATGAGCAGTTCTTC.